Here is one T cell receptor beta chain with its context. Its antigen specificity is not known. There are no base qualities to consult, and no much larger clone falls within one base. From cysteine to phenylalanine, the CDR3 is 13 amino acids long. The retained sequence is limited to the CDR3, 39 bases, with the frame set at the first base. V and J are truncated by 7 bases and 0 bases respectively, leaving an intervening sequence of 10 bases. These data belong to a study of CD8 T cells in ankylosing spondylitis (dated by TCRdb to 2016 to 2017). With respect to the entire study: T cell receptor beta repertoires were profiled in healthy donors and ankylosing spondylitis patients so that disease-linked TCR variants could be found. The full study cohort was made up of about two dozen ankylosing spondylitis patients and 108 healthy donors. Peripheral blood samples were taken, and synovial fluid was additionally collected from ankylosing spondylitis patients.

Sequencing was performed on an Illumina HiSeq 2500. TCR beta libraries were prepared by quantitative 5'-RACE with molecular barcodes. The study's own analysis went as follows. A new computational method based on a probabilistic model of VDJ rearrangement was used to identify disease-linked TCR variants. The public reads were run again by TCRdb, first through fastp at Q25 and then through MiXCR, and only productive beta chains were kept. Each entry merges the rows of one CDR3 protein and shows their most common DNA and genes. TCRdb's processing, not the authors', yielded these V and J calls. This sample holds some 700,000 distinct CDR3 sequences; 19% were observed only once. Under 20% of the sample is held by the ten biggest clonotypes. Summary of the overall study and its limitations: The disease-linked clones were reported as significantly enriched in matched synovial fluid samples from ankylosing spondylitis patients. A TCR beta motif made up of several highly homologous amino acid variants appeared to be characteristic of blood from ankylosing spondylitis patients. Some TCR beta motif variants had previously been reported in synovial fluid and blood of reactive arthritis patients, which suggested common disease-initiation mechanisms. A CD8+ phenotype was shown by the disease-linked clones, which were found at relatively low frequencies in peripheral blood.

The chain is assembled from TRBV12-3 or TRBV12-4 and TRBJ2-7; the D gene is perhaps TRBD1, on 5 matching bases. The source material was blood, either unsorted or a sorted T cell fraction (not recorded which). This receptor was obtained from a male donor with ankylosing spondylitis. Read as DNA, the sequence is TGTGCCAGCACCTGGGGCGGCTCCTACGAGCAGTACTTC. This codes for CASTWGGSYEQYF.